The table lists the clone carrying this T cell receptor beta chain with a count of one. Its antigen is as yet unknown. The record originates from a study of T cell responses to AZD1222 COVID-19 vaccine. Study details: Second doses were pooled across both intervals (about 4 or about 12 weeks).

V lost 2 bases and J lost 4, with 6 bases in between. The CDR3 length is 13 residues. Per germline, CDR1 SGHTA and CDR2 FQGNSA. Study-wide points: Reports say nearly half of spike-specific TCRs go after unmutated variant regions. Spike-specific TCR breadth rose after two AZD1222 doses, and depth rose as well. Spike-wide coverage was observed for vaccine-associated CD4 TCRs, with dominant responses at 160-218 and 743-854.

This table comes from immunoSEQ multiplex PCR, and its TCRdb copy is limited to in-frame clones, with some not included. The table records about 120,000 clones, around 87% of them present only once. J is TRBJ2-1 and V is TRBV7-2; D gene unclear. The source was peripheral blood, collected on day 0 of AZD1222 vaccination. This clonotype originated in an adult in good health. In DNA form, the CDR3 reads TGTGCCAGCAGCTTAAAGGAGTACAATGAGCAGTTCTTC. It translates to CASSLKEYNEQFF. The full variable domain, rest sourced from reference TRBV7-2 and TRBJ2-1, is GAGVSQSPSNKVTEKGKDVELRCDPISGHTALYWYRQSLGQGLEFLIYFQGNSAPDKSGLPSDRFSAERTGGSVSTLTIQRTQQEDSAVYLCASSLKEYNEQFFGPGTRLTVL.